These 19 T cell receptor beta chains were sequenced from one sample in a study of PD-L1 blockade in urothelial cancer (dated by TCRdb to between 2016 and 2019). Library generation was performed with the immunoSEQ multiplex PCR assay. This is the immuneACCESS table as TCRdb keeps it, with only in-frame sequences that have V and J called. A part of the clones is gone; compared with another copy, unresolved V genes explain less than half, and the rest is unexplained. The sample yields 35,000 to 50,000 clones; more than 75% were counted once. The ten most abundant clones make up about 16% of the sample. Interpreted using the paper, the time point label stands for: pretreatment peripheral blood. The sequenced sample was PBMCs, obtained around atezolizumab (anti-PD-L1) treatment. The receptors originated from a man aged 55-75 years with urothelial cancer.

The chain links TRBV28 to TRBJ1-1, with 8 nucleotides matching TRBD1. The junction had 7 bases not matched to a gene; V was cut back by 6 bases and J by 1 base. Germline V gene sequence: CDR1 MDHEN, CDR2 SYDVKM. The CDR3 totals 15 residues. The CDR3 is CASSPIDRGNTEAFF. CDR3 coding DNA: TGTGCCAGCAGCCCTATCGACAGGGGGAACACTGAAGCTTTCTTT.

The V call is TRBV11-2, the J call TRBJ2-1; 12 bases fit TRBD2. Germline-derived CDR1 and CDR2 are SGHAT and FQNNGV. The CDR3 runs to 16 residues. With V trimmed by 1 base and J by 4 bases, 2 bases remained unmatched. The CDR3 here is CASSLGLAGGYNEQFF. The CDR3 nucleotides read TGTGCCAGCAGCTTAGGTCTAGCGGGAGGGTACAATGAGCAGTTCTTC. Drawing the rest from reference TRBV11-2 and TRBJ2-1, the complete variable domain is EAGVAQSPRYKIIEKRQSVAFWCNPISGHATLYWYQQILGQGPKLLIQFQNNGVVDDSQLPKDRFSAERLKGVDSTLKIQPAKLEDSAVYLCASSLGLAGGYNEQFFGPGTRLTVL.

In this sample, this clone turned up many times. V and J are TRBV15 and TRBJ1-6; D may be TRBD1 (5 bases). V lost 0 bases and J 10 bases, leaving 7 bases between the germline ends. The CDR3 extends over 13 amino acids. In germline, CDR1 is LNHNV, CDR2 YYDKDF (reference sequence). The CDR3 here is CATSRERQSPLHF. The CDR3 DNA is TGTGCCACCAGCAGAGAACGACAGTCACCCCTCCACTTT. Supplemented by reference TRBV15 and TRBJ1-6, the full variable domain reads DAMVIQNPRYQVTQFGKPVTLSCSQTLNHNVMYWYQQKSSQAPKLLFHYYDKDFNNEADTPDNFQSRRPNTSFCFLDIRSPGLGDTAMYLCATSRERQSPLHFGNGTRLTVT.

The chain carries TRBV27 and TRBJ2-5; 8 bases match TRBD1. The trim removed 5 bases at V and 4 bases at J, leaving 9 bases unmatched. CDR3 length: 15 amino acids. Germline values: CDR1 MNHEY, CDR2 SMNVEV (reference sequence). The CDR3: CASSGQGASGETQYF. CDR3 DNA sequence: TGTGCCAGCAGTGGGCAGGGGGCGAGTGGAGAGACCCAGTACTTC.

The chain has TRBV7-2 and TRBJ2-7; 8 positions match TRBD1. The CDR3 is made up of 16 amino acids. Germline V CDR1 and CDR2: SGHTA, FQGNSA. Trimming removed 2 bases from V and 5 bases from J; junction bases left unmatched: 11. The CDR3: CASSLRRTGGLDEQYF. CDR3 nucleotide sequence: TGTGCCAGCAGCTTACGACGAACAGGGGGGCTTGACGAGCAGTACTTC.

The rearrangement uses TRBV18 and TRBJ2-5, with 8 bases matching TRBD1. The V and J ends lost 5 bases and 5 bases, in that order; junction bases with no gene match: 4. This CDR3 comprises 13 residues. Germline CDR1 is KGHSH and CDR2 is LQKENI. The CDR3 DNA reads as TGTGCCAGCTCAACAACAGGGGGGGAGACCCAGTACTTC. The encoded protein is CASSTTGGETQYF.

This clone was found once. The chain employs TRBV5-1 and TRBJ1-1, with D possibly TRBD1 on 5 matching bases. Looked up from germline, CDR1 is SGHRS and CDR2 is YFSETQ. V was shortened by 2 bases and J by 5 bases, with 16 bases between the two germline ends. The CDR3 sequence is 15 residues long. The CDR3 loop is CASSFSGREETEAFF. In DNA form, the CDR3 reads TGCGCCAGCAGCTTTTCCGGCAGGGAGGAAACTGAAGCTTTCTTT. Filled out from reference TRBV5-1 and TRBJ1-1, the complete variable domain reads KAGVTQTPRYLIKTRGQQVTLSCSPISGHRSVSWYQQTPGQGLQFLFEYFSETQRNKGNFPGRFSGRQFSNSRSEMNVSTLELGDSALYLCASSFSGREETEAFFGQGTRLTVV.

The CDR3 loop reads CASSVAGRPYEQYF. DNA for the CDR3: TGTGCCAGCAGTGTGGCGGGGCGGCCCTACGAGCAGTACTTC. The chain joins TRBV27 to TRBJ2-7; perhaps TRBD2 as D (6 bases). This CDR3 has 14 residues. The V gene's germline CDR1 is MNHEY and CDR2 SMNVEV (reference sequence). V was cut by 5 bases and J by 2 bases, with 13 bases left in between.

V usage is TRBV19 and J usage is TRBJ2-3, with D tentatively TRBD2 (7 bases). This CDR3 spans 22 amino acids. V was shortened by 5 bases and J by 2 bases, with 35 bases between the two germline ends. Germline loops: CDR1 LNHDA, CDR2 SQIVND (reference sequence). In nucleotides, the CDR3 is TGTGCCAGTAGTCCCTCCCTTGCATCCTACGGGGCGGGGGCAGTCTTCACAGATACGCAGTATTTT. Its protein is CASSPSLASYGAGAVFTDTQYF. Drawing the rest from reference TRBV19 and TRBJ2-3, the complete variable domain is DGGITQSPKYLFRKEGQNVTLSCEQNLNHDAMYWYRQDPGQGLRLIYYSQIVNDFQKGDIAEGYSVSREKKESFPLTVTSAQKNPTAFYLCASSPSLASYGAGAVFTDTQYFGPGTRLTVL.

The chain carries TRBV5-1 and TRBJ1-2; TRBD1 might be the D (5 bases). The V gene lost 2 bases and the J gene lost 6 bases, with 11 bases spanning the gap. The germline V gene has CDR1 SGHRS and CDR2 YFSETQ. The CDR3 is 13 residues long. Here the CDR3 DNA reads TGCGCCAGCAGCTTCGACAGCCCGGATGGCTACACCTTC. Translation: CASSFDSPDGYTF.

V and J are TRBV9 and TRBJ2-5; 10 bases align to TRBD1. The germline V gene has CDR1 SGDLS and CDR2 YYNGEE. V lost 0 bases, J lost 3 bases, and 5 bases stayed unmatched. This CDR3 comprises 16 residues. The CDR3 region has the DNA TGTGCCAGCAGCGTAGCCCCGGGACAGGGGAAAGAGACCCAGTACTTC. Its translation: CASSVAPGQGKETQYF.

V is TRBV5-1 and J is TRBJ2-7; D may be TRBD1 (6 bases). V lost 6 bases and J 1 base, leaving 11 bases between the germline ends. CDR3 length: 13 residues. The germline V gene encodes CDR1 SGHRS and CDR2 YFSETQ. The CDR3 nucleotides read TGCGCCAGCACCCGGGACATGTCCTACGAGCAGTACTTC. This codes for CASTRDMSYEQYF.

This clone has a single count. The chain joins TRBV6-1 to TRBJ1-1, with 7 bases aligning to TRBD1. Looked up from germline, CDR1 is MNHNS and CDR2 is SASEGT. The length of the CDR3 is 14 residues. J was trimmed by 1 base and V by 10 bases; bases with no gene match: 9. The CDR3: CAIRGGLGNTEAFF. In DNA, the CDR3 is TGTGCCATCAGGGGGGGGCTGGGGAACACTGAAGCTTTCTTT.

This clone was found a few times. CDR3 in amino acids: CASSQVPGDTQYF. The CDR3 DNA reads as TGTGCCAGCAGCCAAGTCCCCGGAGATACGCAGTATTTT. The chain employs TRBV4-2 and TRBJ2-3, with D uncertain. Germline values: CDR1 LGHNA, CDR2 YNFKEQ. The CDR3 sequence is 13 residues long. Between the trimmed V and J ends, which lost 1 base and 5 bases, there was a span of 7 bases.

The V gene is TRBV25-1, the J gene TRBJ1-4, with 7 bases lining up with TRBD1. J was trimmed by 5 bases and V by 3 bases; bases with no gene match: 15. Germline V gene lookup returns CDR1 MGHDK and CDR2 SYGVNS. The CDR3 is 18 residues long. The CDR3 DNA reads TGTGCCAGCAGTGACAATAGAAGGTTTCAGGGGGAGAATGAAAAACTGTTTTTT. It specifies CASSDNRRFQGENEKLFF.

V gene TRBV20-1 combines with J gene TRBJ1-2; D remains unclear. This CDR3 spans 11 amino acids. Per the germline V gene, CDR1 is DFQATT and CDR2 is SNEGSKA (reference sequence). With 5 bases removed from V and 9 bases from J, the gap between germline ends came to 13 bases. The CDR3 protein is CSAPYSESYTF. CDR3 sequence (DNA): TGCAGTGCTCCCTACTCCGAGAGCTACACCTTC.

The rearrangement links TRBV19 to TRBJ2-1, with D possibly being TRBD2 (5 bases). V lost 4 bases and J lost 10, with 14 bases in between. The CDR3 sequence is 13 residues long. Germline CDR1 and CDR2: LNHDA and SQIVND (reference sequence). The DNA of the CDR3 is TGTGCCAGTAGTACTTCAGGAAGCGGAGAGCAGTTCTTC. Protein: CASSTSGSGEQFF. Using reference TRBV19 and TRBJ2-1 for the parts outside the CDR3, the full variable domain is DGGITQSPKYLFRKEGQNVTLSCEQNLNHDAMYWYRQDPGQGLRLIYYSQIVNDFQKGDIAEGYSVSREKKESFPLTVTSAQKNPTAFYLCASSTSGSGEQFFGPGTRLTVL.

This chain joins TRBV5-1 and TRBJ2-5, with 9 bases identical to TRBD1. Germline V gives CDR1 SGHRS, CDR2 YFSETQ. With 5 bases clipped from V and 4 bases from J, the junction kept 12 bases outside the gene matches. The CDR3 covers 16 residues. CDR3 protein: CASRNPGTGYSETQYF. The CDR3 nucleotides read TGCGCCAGCAGGAACCCCGGGACAGGGTATTCAGAGACCCAGTACTTC.

This clone turned up a few times. The J gene is TRBJ2-1, the V gene TRBV30; 12 bases are shared with TRBD2. Germline lookup yields CDR1 GTSNPN and CDR2 SVGIG (reference sequence). The CDR3 sequence is 15 residues long. J was trimmed by 5 bases and V by 1 base; bases with no gene match: 3. CDR3 DNA sequence: TGTGCCTGGAGTGGGACTAGCGGGAACCACAATGAGCAGTTCTTC. It encodes CAWSGTSGNHNEQFF.